These 25 T cell receptor beta chains came from one sample sequenced in a study of human T cells and chemical hapten exposure. TCRdb independently ran MiXCR on the RACE reads; one entry per CDR3 protein. Altogether some 84,000 distinct CDR3 sequences are present, about 8% being singletons, with the ten largest covering 2.6%. Time point indicated: pre-sensitization, week 0. Treatment indicated: therapeutic diphenylcyclopropenone sensitization with weekly scalp DPC. The material sequenced was whole blood, taken in connection with sensitization to the hapten diphenylcyclopropenone (DPC). The source is a man aged 40-55 years with alopecia areata. Some clones in this sample may be carry-over from other donors' samples.

The chain couples TRBV5-1 to TRBJ2-3; TRBD2 matches at 7 bases. This CDR3 is 14 amino acids long. The germline V gene has CDR1 SGHRS and CDR2 YFSETQ. The junction had 3 bases not matched to a gene; V was cut back by 5 bases and J by 0 bases. As DNA, the CDR3 is TGCGCCAGCAGTACTAGCGATAGCACAGATACGCAGTATTTT. Its translation is CASSTSDSTDTQYF.

This clonotype was observed a handful of times. The chain uses TRBV7-2 and TRBJ2-6; possibly TRBD1 for D (6 bases). Trimming took off 5 bases at V and 0 bases at J, with 11 bases between the two ends. This CDR3 is 16 amino acids long. Looked up from germline, CDR1 is SGHTA and CDR2 is FQGNSA. CDR3 loop: CASSLGQTSGANVLTF. CDR3 DNA: TGTGCCAGCAGCCTGGGACAAACCTCTGGGGCCAACGTCCTGACTTTC.

This clonotype showed up many times. The chain carries TRBV9 and TRBJ2-7; TRBD2 is a possible D gene (5 bases). This CDR3 spans 12 amino acids. Trimming stripped 0 bases from V and 7 bases from J, with 8 bases between. Germline CDR1 and CDR2: SGDLS and YYNGEE. CDR3 loop: CASSVDQREQYF. The CDR3 DNA follows: TGTGCCAGCAGCGTAGACCAGCGGGAGCAGTACTTC.

The gene calls are TRBV25-1 and TRBJ2-2; 7 bases are shared with TRBD1. V shed 6 bases and J 5 bases; nucleotides not matched to a gene: 6. CDR1 and CDR2 from the germline V gene are MGHDK and SYGVNS. The CDR3 totals 14 residues. CDR3: CASSLTGLTGELFF. CDR3 DNA: TGTGCCAGCAGCCTGACAGGGCTGACCGGGGAGCTGTTTTTT.

The rearrangement uses TRBV29-1 and TRBJ2-5; possible D gene TRBD1, 6 bases. V gave up 1 base and J gave up 5 bases, with 11 bases separating them. CDR3 length equals 13 residues. The germline CDR1 and CDR2 sequences are SQVTM and ANQGSEA. CDR3 sequence reads: CSVEGGPGETQYF. The CDR3 coding sequence is TGCAGCGTTGAAGGGGGGCCGGGGGAGACCCAGTACTTC.

DNA of the CDR3: TGCAGTGCTAGAGAAAGGCGGGCCGAGTACTTC. It codes for CSARERRAEYF. V usage is TRBV20-1 and J usage is TRBJ2-7; D might be TRBD2 (5 bases). The V end was cut by 0 bases, the J end by 11 bases, with 11 bases between. The CDR3 is 11 amino acids. The germline CDR1 and CDR2 sequences are DFQATT and SNEGSKA (reference sequence).

The gene calls are TRBV12-3 or TRBV12-4 and TRBJ1-6; no clear D gene. CDR3 length: 14 residues. V dropped 6 bases and J dropped 7 bases, with 13 bases sitting between them. The CDR3 region is CASRLREKNSPLHF. The CDR3 bases are TGTGCCAGCAGACTAAGGGAAAAGAATTCACCCCTCCACTTT.

This clonotype was detected a few times. The J gene is TRBJ2-1, the V gene TRBV9; 10 nucleotides agree with TRBD2. The CDR3 loop spans 15 amino acids. CDR1 is SGDLS and CDR2 is YYNGEE in the germline V gene. Trimming at V came to 0 bases and at J to 10 bases, leaving 7 bases not matched to a gene. The CDR3 region is CASSVEAGGIREQFF. The CDR3 DNA is TGTGCCAGCAGCGTAGAAGCGGGAGGGATACGAGAGCAGTTCTTC.

This clonotype was detected ten times or more. The rearrangement links TRBV5-6 to TRBJ2-6; TRBD2 is a possible D gene (6 bases). From germline, CDR1 is SGHDT and CDR2 YYEEEE. Trimming took 4 bases from V and 4 from J, leaving 9 bases between them. This CDR3 has 14 amino acids. Here the CDR3 reads CASSPRGGANVLTF. CDR3 DNA: TGTGCCAGCAGCCCCCGGGGGGGGGCCAACGTCCTGACTTTC.

The chain has TRBV7-9 and TRBJ1-2, with D tentatively TRBD1 (5 bases). Per the germline V gene, CDR1 is SEHNR and CDR2 is FQNEAQ (reference sequence). The CDR3 is made up of 15 amino acids. Trimming cost V 1 base and J 7 bases, with 16 bases left between them. The CDR3 DNA is TGTGCCAGCAGCTTAGAGGAGGGGCGCACATTTGGCTACACCTTC. It yields the protein CASSLEEGRTFGYTF.

The chain links TRBV7-2 to TRBJ2-3, with a weak D call TRBD2 (6 bases). The V end lost 6 bases, the J end lost 2 bases, and 21 bases lay between the germline ends. The CDR3 is made up of 17 amino acids. Per the germline V gene, CDR1 is SGHTA and CDR2 is FQGNSA. The CDR3 protein is CASRGFRPVADTDTQYF. CDR3 DNA: TGTGCCAGCAGAGGATTTAGGCCGGTAGCGGACACAGATACGCAGTATTTT.

This clonotype occurred many times. The chain has TRBV7-6 and TRBJ2-5; 9 bases agree with TRBD2. This CDR3 is built from 14 residues. Trimming at V came to 2 bases and at J to 3 bases, leaving 1 base not matched to a gene. Germline CDR1 SGHVS, CDR2 FNYEAQ. The CDR3 spells CASSLRLAEETQYF. Written as DNA, the CDR3 is TGTGCCAGCAGCTTACGACTAGCGGAAGAGACCCAGTACTTC.

This rearrangement joins TRBV25-1 to TRBJ1-1; weak D call: TRBD1 (5 bases). Germline V gene data show CDR1 as MGHDK and CDR2 as SYGVNS. The CDR3 spans 16 residues. V lost 1 base and J lost 7, with 19 bases in between. The CDR3 here is CASSESEWLGGGEAFF. The CDR3 DNA is TGTGCCAGCAGTGAATCGGAGTGGTTGGGGGGGGGTGAAGCTTTCTTT. The full variable domain, rest sourced from reference TRBV25-1 and TRBJ1-1, is EADIYQTPRYLVIGTGKKITLECSQTMGHDKMYWYQQDPGMELHLIHYSYGVNSTEKGDLSSESTVSRIRTEHFPLTLESARPSHTSQYLCASSESEWLGGGEAFFGQGTRLTVV.

The rearrangement links TRBV4-3 to TRBJ2-5; D not certain. Germline V gene sequence: CDR1 LGHNA, CDR2 YSLEER. This CDR3 contains 13 residues. With 4 bases removed from V and 2 bases from J, the gap between germline ends came to 8 bases. This chain's CDR3 is CASSRLRQETQYF. CDR3 nucleotide sequence: TGCGCCAGCAGCCGTCTGAGGCAAGAGACCCAGTACTTC.

This clonotype was observed many times. This chain uses TRBV6-2 or TRBV6-3 with TRBJ1-1; perhaps TRBD1 as D (6 bases). CDR3 length equals 15 residues. The V and J ends lost 7 bases and 3 bases respectively, with 18 bases between them. The germline V gene has CDR1 MNHEY and CDR2 SVGEGT. The CDR3 DNA sequence: TGTGCCAGCACCCCATCACAGGGTCTGGACACTGAAGCTTTCTTT. Protein product: CASTPSQGLDTEAFF.

The chain carries TRBV20-1 and TRBJ2-3, with 13 bases fitting TRBD2. CDR3 size: 19 residues. After removal of 3 bases from V and 4 bases from J, the junction contained 16 bases not matched to a gene. Germline V gives CDR1 DFQATT, CDR2 SNEGSKA (reference sequence). The CDR3 loop is CSASARTSGSNVKADTQYF. The DNA for the CDR3 is TGCAGTGCTAGCGCAAGGACTAGCGGGAGTAATGTCAAGGCAGATACGCAGTATTTT.

This sequence joins TRBV19 and TRBJ2-1; D possibly matches TRBD1 or TRBD2 (5 bases each). CDR1 is LNHDA, CDR2 SQIVND, per germline (reference sequence). The V end lost 7 bases, the J end lost 6 bases, and 16 bases lay between the germline ends. This CDR3 region has 14 residues. CDR3 loop: CASTPSGLPNEQFF. The CDR3 DNA reads as TGTGCCAGTACCCCCTCGGGGCTCCCCAATGAGCAGTTCTTC.

This clonotype has a handful of counts. Here the CDR3 reads CASSQDVGGVTEAFF. CDR3 coding DNA: TGTGCCAGCAGCCAAGATGTAGGGGGCGTTACTGAAGCTTTCTTT. V gene TRBV3-1 combines with J gene TRBJ1-1, with 7 bases lining up with TRBD1. V gave up 0 bases and J gave up 5 bases; unmatched junction bases: 6. The V gene's germline CDR1 is LGHDT and CDR2 YNNKEL (reference sequence). The CDR3 runs to 15 residues.

This clonotype has a count of ten or more. The DNA of the CDR3 is TGCGCCAGCAGCTTGGCTGGTGAAAAACTGTTTTTT. It translates to CASSLAGEKLFF. The chain couples TRBV5-1 to TRBJ1-4, with D uncertain. The CDR3 loop spans 12 amino acids. CDR1 is SGHRS and CDR2 is YFSETQ in the germline V gene. V shed 0 bases and J shed 7 bases, with 4 bases lying between them.

As regards this clonotype: A clone one base away is much larger, so this may be a read error. The chain links TRBV2 to TRBJ2-2; D gene unclear. The CDR3 extends over 13 amino acids. The germline V gene encodes CDR1 SNHLY and CDR2 FYNNEI. The CDR3 loop is CASSEVYTEELFF. CDR3 DNA: TGTGCCAGCAGCGAGGTGTACACCGAGGAGCTGTTTTTT.

At least ten counts were recorded for this clonotype. The CDR3 bases are TGTGCCAGCAGCGAAGGACAGAATAATTCACCCCTCCACTTT. It encodes CASSEGQNNSPLHF. This chain joins TRBV7-3 and TRBJ1-6, with D tentatively TRBD1 (6 bases). V gave up 5 bases and J gave up 5 bases, with 10 bases separating them. From germline, CDR1 is SGHTA and CDR2 FQGTGA. The CDR3 runs 14 residues. The full variable domain, its missing parts supplied by reference TRBV7-3 and TRBJ1-6, is GAGVSQTPSNKVTEKGKYVELRCDPISGHTALYWYRQSLGQGPEFLIYFQGTGAADDSGLPNDRFFAVRPEGSVSTLKIQRTERGDSAVYLCASSEGQNNSPLHFGNGTRLTVT.

V usage is TRBV7-2 and J usage is TRBJ1-1; D is uncertain. The germline V gene has CDR1 SGHTA and CDR2 FQGNSA. The CDR3 length is 17 residues. The ends were cut back, 2 bases at V and 6 bases at J, with 22 bases in the middle. CDR3 residues: CASSLLGSGWLRAEAFF. CDR3 in DNA: TGTGCCAGCAGCTTATTGGGTAGTGGGTGGCTACGGGCTGAAGCTTTCTTT.

This clonotype was seen many times. The chain has TRBV20-1 and TRBJ1-3; D remains ambiguous. The CDR3 totals 14 residues. Germline V gene data show CDR1 as DFQATT and CDR2 as SNEGSKA (reference sequence). V was trimmed by 1 base and J by 3 bases, leaving 10 bases between them. The CDR3 reads CSARVEVGGNTIYF. CDR3 sequence (DNA): TGCAGTGCTAGAGTGGAAGTCGGTGGAAACACCATATATTTT.

The rearrangement joins TRBV7-2 to TRBJ2-3, with D perhaps TRBD2 (7 bases). Per the germline V gene, CDR1 is SGHTA and CDR2 is FQGNSA. The CDR3 covers 15 residues. V was cut by 7 bases and J by 4 bases, with 18 bases left in between. CDR3 sequence: CASTLRGPSADTQYF. CDR3 DNA: TGTGCCAGCACCCTGCGGGGGCCGAGCGCAGATACGCAGTATTTT.

The chain combines TRBV10-3 with TRBJ2-7; D is possibly TRBD1 (6 bases). The germline V gene encodes CDR1 ENHRY and CDR2 SYGVKD. The CDR3 extends over 15 amino acids. Trimming cost V 0 bases and J 2 bases, with 11 bases left between them. CDR3 DNA sequence: TGTGCCATCAGTGAGTCGGACAGCGGAACCTACGAGCAGTACGTC. This gives the protein CAISESDSGTYEQYV.